Included here is one T cell receptor (beta chain) sequence, with context. The entry originates in a study of blood T cell repertoires in COVID-19. About the research overall: Specimens from acute and convalescent COVID-19 originated in the United States, Italy and Spain. PBMCs, B-cell-depleted T cells, or T cells provided the cDNA or gDNA that made up the material.

With 8 bases removed from V and 4 bases from J, the gap between germline ends came to 11 bases. Germline CDR1 is SGHTA and CDR2 is FQGNSA. The CDR3 runs to 13 residues. Original processing methods: Reference gene primer amplification gave nucleated cell count estimates. Sequencing was performed with immunoSEQ multiplex PCR; in TCRdb, only in-frame clones are kept and a portion is missing. Clone size and V and J calls were adopted from that table, with D and trimming inferred from the DNA. The sample includes hundreds of thousands of clones, 75% to 90% of them seen just once. Among Cohort 3 donors, those recovered had two negative PCRs, clearance, or symptom resolution.

The chain couples TRBV7-2 to TRBJ1-4, with TRBD1 as a possible D gene (6 bases). The sequenced material came from PBMCs or T cells enriched from blood (not recorded which). This TCR was recovered from a man aged 30 to 45 who had recovered from COVID-19. CDR3 sequence (DNA): TGTGCCAGCTCCGACAGGAATAATGAAAAACTGTTTTTT. Protein product: CASSDRNNEKLFF. Looking up the rest from reference TRBV7-2 and TRBJ1-4 gives the full variable domain: GAGVSQSPSNKVTEKGKDVELRCDPISGHTALYWYRQSLGQGLEFLIYFQGNSAPDKSGLPSDRFSAERTGGSVSTLTIQRTQQEDSAVYLCASSDRNNEKLFFGSGTQLSVL.